One sample yielded the 11 T cell receptor beta chains listed below, sequenced in a study of blood T cell repertoires in COVID-19. Clones were read by immunoSEQ multiplex PCR, and TCRdb kept only the in-frame ones, dropping some. The table lists about 100,000 clones, approximately 86% of them singletons. Sequenced: peripheral blood. Source of these receptors: a man older than 75 with acute or convalescent COVID-19.

This chain uses TRBV6-5 with TRBJ2-1, with 12 bases that match TRBD2. Germline V gene data show CDR1 as MNHEY and CDR2 as SVGAGI. V shed 5 bases, J shed 7 bases, and the junction held 3 bases outside the gene matches. The CDR3 length is 14 residues. The CDR3 bases are TGTGCCAGCAGTCTAGCGGGAGGGTGGAATGAGCAGTTCTTC. Residues: CASSLAGGWNEQFF.

This chain connects TRBV9 to TRBJ1-1; D uncertain. Trimming left V 4 bases short and J 0 bases short, with 7 bases between. CDR3 size: 13 residues. CDR1 is SGDLS and CDR2 is YYNGEE in the germline V gene. The chain's CDR3 is CASSRGMNTEAFF. The CDR3, as DNA: TGTGCCAGCAGCCGAGGGATGAACACTGAAGCTTTCTTT.

The V gene is TRBV21-1, the J gene TRBJ1-5. TRBV21-1 is reported as a pseudogene. This CDR3 contains 12 residues. The CDR3 loop is CARIPGGQPQHF. Written as DNA, the CDR3 is TGTGCCAGAATTCCTGGAGGACAGCCCCAGCATTTT.

The gene calls are TRBV29-1 and TRBJ1-6, with 8 bases lining up with TRBD1. CDR1 is SQVTM, CDR2 ANQGSEA, per germline. The V segment lost 5 bases and the J segment 9 bases; nucleotides outside the gene matches: 9. The CDR3 is 14 residues long. The CDR3 spells CSVRFQGASSPLHF. CDR3 DNA: TGCAGCGTTAGGTTTCAGGGGGCGAGTTCACCCCTCCACTTT. Looking up the rest from reference TRBV29-1 and TRBJ1-6 gives the full variable domain: SAVISQKPSRDICQRGTSLTIQCQVDSQVTMMFWYRQQPGQSLTLIATANQGSEATYESGFVIDKFPISRPNLTFSTLTVSNMSPEDSSIYLCSVRFQGASSPLHFGNGTRLTVT.

The CDR3, as DNA: TGTGCCAGCAGCCCTAGGGGATTAGCTGAGAGCTACGAGCAGTACTTC. It yields the protein CASSPRGLAESYEQYF. The genes are TRBV13 and TRBJ2-7, with D possibly TRBD1 on 5 matching bases. With 5 bases removed from V and 3 bases from J, the gap between germline ends came to 20 bases. Germline V gene sequence: CDR1 PRHDT, CDR2 FYEKMQ (reference sequence). The CDR3 consists of 16 residues.

V usage is TRBV19 and J usage is TRBJ2-7; 10 nucleotides agree with TRBD1. This CDR3 spans 13 amino acids. CDR1 and CDR2 (germline): LNHDA, SQIVND (reference sequence). The J segment lost 6 bases and the V segment lost 5 bases, leaving 4 bases of the junction unmatched. Written as DNA, the CDR3 is TGTGCCAGTAGTTCGACAGGGGGCGGCGAGCAGTACTTC. It encodes CASSSTGGGEQYF.

The V gene is TRBV19, the J gene TRBJ1-1; D is possibly TRBD1 (5 bases). Trimming took 5 bases from V and 2 from J, leaving 9 bases between them. CDR3 length: 13 amino acids. In germline, CDR1 is LNHDA, CDR2 SQIVND (reference sequence). The CDR3 reads CASSATANTEAFF. In DNA form, the CDR3 reads TGTGCCAGTAGTGCGACAGCAAACACTGAAGCTTTCTTT.

This chain links TRBV11-2 with TRBJ2-7; possibly TRBD2 for D (6 bases). The germline V and J ends were trimmed by 5 bases and 1 base, with 12 bases remaining between them. The CDR3 consists of 14 residues. Germline lookup yields CDR1 SGHAT and CDR2 FQNNGV. Here the CDR3 reads CASSPMTSSYEQYF. CDR3 nucleotide sequence: TGTGCCAGCAGCCCAATGACTAGTTCCTACGAGCAGTACTTC.

The chain employs TRBV7-2 and TRBJ2-7; maybe TRBD1 (6 bases). Germline V lookup: CDR1 SGHTA, CDR2 FQGNSA. Trimming cost V 5 bases and J 2 bases, with 13 bases left between them. The CDR3 runs to 14 residues. The CDR3, as DNA: TGTGCCAGCAGCCTAGATAGGGGGACCTACGAGCAGTACTTC. This translates into CASSLDRGTYEQYF.

The chain recombines TRBV10-3 with TRBJ2-3; D possibly corresponds to TRBD2 (5 bases). The CDR3 loop spans 11 amino acids. V was clipped by 11 bases and J by 6 bases, with 12 bases between them. Germline V lookup: CDR1 ENHRY, CDR2 SYGVKD. The CDR3, as DNA: TGTGCCCCCCAAGCGGCGGATACGCAGTATTTT. Protein: CAPQAADTQYF.

This sequence joins TRBV5-5 and TRBJ1-6; no reliable D call. Trimming stripped 3 bases from V and 8 bases from J, with 9 bases between. CDR1 is SGHKS and CDR2 is YYEKEE in the germline V gene (reference sequence). CDR3 length: 13 amino acids. The CDR3 here is CASSSAGDSPLHF. CDR3 nucleotides: TGTGCCAGCAGCTCGGCCGGGGATTCACCCCTCCACTTT.